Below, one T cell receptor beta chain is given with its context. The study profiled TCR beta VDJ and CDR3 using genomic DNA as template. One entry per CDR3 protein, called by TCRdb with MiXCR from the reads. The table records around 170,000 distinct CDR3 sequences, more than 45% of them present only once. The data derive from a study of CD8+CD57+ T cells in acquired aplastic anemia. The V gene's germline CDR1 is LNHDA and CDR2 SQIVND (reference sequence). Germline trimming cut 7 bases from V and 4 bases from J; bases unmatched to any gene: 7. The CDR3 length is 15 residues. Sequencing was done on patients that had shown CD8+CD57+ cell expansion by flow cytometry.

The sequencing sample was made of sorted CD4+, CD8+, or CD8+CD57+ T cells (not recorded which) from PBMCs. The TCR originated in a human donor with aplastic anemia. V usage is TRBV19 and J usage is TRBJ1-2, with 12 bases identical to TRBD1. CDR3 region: CASNTRGQGAYGYTF. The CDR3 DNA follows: TGTGCCAGTAATACGCGGGGACAGGGGGCCTATGGCTACACCTTC.